The rows below give T cell receptor beta chains drawn from one sample of a study of vaccination and CD4 T cells after COVID-19. TCRdb redid the calling of the PCR reads with MiXCR, one entry per CDR3 protein. The repertoire holds 9,500 to 15,000 distinct CDR3 sequences, 50% seen once, with 30% to 35% in the top ten. Antigens of these TCRs are unknown. What was sequenced was CD4+ T cells from blood, cultured in vitro. The receptors originated from a human donor who had recovered from COVID-19. CDR3s include the opening cysteine and the closing phenylalanine or tryptophan. Each record gives: J gene, D gene, clone size, V gene, CDR3 DNA, CDR3 protein. D genes are given only for firm matches. The size field is filled for only some rows; it gives once, few, many or a size class.

TRBJ1-1 TRBD1 . TRBV5-4 TGTGCCAGCAGCGGCCCAGGGGGCATTGGAGCTTTCTTT CASSGPGGIGAFF
TRBJ1-5 TRBD1 . TRBV6-1 TGTGCCAGCGGTGACCGACAGGGTGGTCAGCCCCAGCATTTT CASGDRQGGQPQHF
TRBJ2-4 . few TRBV20-1 TGCAGTGCCAAAAAGGAAAGTCTAGGCAAAAACATTCAGTACTTC CSAKKESLGKNIQYF
TRBJ2-2 TRBD2 . TRBV7-9 TGTGCCAGCAGCTTAGCTAGTAGCGGGGGTGTCGACACCGGGGAGCTGTTTTTT CASSLASSGGVDTGELFF
TRBJ1-6 TRBD1 . TRBV6-1 TGTGCCAGCAGTAAGATACAGGGGCACTATTATAATTCACCCCTCCACTTT CASSKIQGHYYNSPLHF
TRBJ2-3 . . TRBV6-4 TGTGCCAGCAGCCCAGGGGCGTACCCCACAGATACGCAGTATTTT CASSPGAYPTDTQYF
TRBJ1-1 TRBD1 . TRBV30 TGTGCAAGGGGGCTGGGGACTGAAGCTTTCTTT CARGLGTEAFF
TRBJ2-3 TRBD2 few TRBV29-1 TGCAGCACCCGGGGGGCAGATACGCAGTATTTT CSTRGADTQYF
TRBJ1-5 TRBD1 . TRBV20-1 TGCAGTGCTAGAAACGAACAGGGGGCTGGAAATCAGCCCCAGCATTTT CSARNEQGAGNQPQHF
TRBJ2-1 . . TRBV6-1 TGTGCCAGCAGGTCGGGGTTCCGAGGCAATGAGCAGTTCTTC CASRSGFRGNEQFF
TRBJ1-2 . few TRBV12-5 TGTGCTAGTGGTTTGACCGGGAACTATGGCTACACCTTC CASGLTGNYGYTF
TRBJ1-1 . . TRBV20-1 TGCAGTGCTAGAGACCCTCCCCGGGTTACTCCTTTCTTT CSARDPPRVTPFF
TRBJ2-3 TRBD2 . TRBV20-1 TGCAGTGCTAGCGGGGGGGCCTCAGGAGCGGATACGCAGTATTTT CSASGGASGADTQYF
TRBJ2-2 . once TRBV6-1 TGTGCCAGCAATATTGACAGCTTTAACACCGGGGAGCTGTTTTTT CASNIDSFNTGELFF